The sequence of this T cell receptor beta chain was determined in a study of blood T cells in healthy people across ages. Broader study findings: TCR beta diversity per million T cells fell roughly linearly with age. Unsorted PBMC material precluded a definitive naive versus antigen-experienced comparison.

With a J-beta primer mix and a sample-barcoded 5' primer, a second PCR ran roughly 7 to 11 cycles. Via MiXCR, TCRdb re-called the 5' RACE reads, giving one row per CDR3 protein. This table holds hundreds of thousands of distinct CDR3 sequences, about 30% found once. The authors drew around 9.4 milliliters of peripheral blood from each donor. CDR3 length: 15 amino acids. The V gene end was trimmed by 5 bases and the J gene end by 1 base; junction bases not matched to a gene: 5. The V gene's germline CDR1 is SGHTA and CDR2 FQGNSA. A word on this clonotype: No antigen is known for it.

This rearrangement joins TRBV7-2 to TRBJ2-3; TRBD2 matches at 8 bases. Sequenced material: blood. This sequence originates from an elderly woman in good health. The CDR3 nucleotides are TGTGCCAGCAGCCCTAGCGGGCCCCGCACAGATACGCAGTATTTT. This codes for CASSPSGPRTDTQYF.